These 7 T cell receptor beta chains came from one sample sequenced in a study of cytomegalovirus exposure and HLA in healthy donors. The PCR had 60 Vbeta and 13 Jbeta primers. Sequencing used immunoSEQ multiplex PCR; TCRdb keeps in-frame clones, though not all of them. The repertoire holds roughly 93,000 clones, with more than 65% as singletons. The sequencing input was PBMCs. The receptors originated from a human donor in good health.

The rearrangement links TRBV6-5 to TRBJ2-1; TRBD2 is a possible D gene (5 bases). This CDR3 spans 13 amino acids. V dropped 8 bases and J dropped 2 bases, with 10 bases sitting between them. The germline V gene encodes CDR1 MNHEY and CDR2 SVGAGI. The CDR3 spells CASVAGPYNEQFF. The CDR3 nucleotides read TGTGCCAGCGTTGCGGGCCCCTACAATGAGCAGTTCTTC.

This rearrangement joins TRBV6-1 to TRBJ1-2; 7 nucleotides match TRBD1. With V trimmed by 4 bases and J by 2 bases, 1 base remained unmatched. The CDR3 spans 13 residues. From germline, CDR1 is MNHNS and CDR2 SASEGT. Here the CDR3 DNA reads TGTGCCAGCAGTGCGACAGGGAACTATGGCTACACCTTC. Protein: CASSATGNYGYTF.

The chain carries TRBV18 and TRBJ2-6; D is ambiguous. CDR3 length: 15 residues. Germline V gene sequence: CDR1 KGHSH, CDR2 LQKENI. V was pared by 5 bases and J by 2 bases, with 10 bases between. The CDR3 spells CASSGLGAGANVLTF. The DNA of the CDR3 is TGTGCCAGCTCAGGGTTAGGAGCTGGGGCCAACGTCCTGACTTTC.

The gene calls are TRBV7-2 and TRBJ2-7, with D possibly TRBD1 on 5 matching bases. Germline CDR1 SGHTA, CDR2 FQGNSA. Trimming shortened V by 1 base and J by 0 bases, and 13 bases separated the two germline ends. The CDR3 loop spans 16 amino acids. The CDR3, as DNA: TGTGCCAGCAGCTTAGACTCCAGGGCCAGCTCCTACGAGCAGTACTTC. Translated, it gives CASSLDSRASSYEQYF. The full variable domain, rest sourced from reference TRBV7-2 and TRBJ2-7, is GAGVSQSPSNKVTEKGKDVELRCDPISGHTALYWYRQSLGQGLEFLIYFQGNSAPDKSGLPSDRFSAERTGGSVSTLTIQRTQQEDSAVYLCASSLDSRASSYEQYFGPGTRLTVT.

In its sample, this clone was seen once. CDR3: CAWSSTAAVWGYTF. The DNA of the CDR3 is TGTGCCTGGAGCTCGACAGCTGCGGTGTGGGGCTACACCTTC. The chain couples TRBV30 to TRBJ1-2; D possibly corresponds to TRBD1 (5 bases). This CDR3 comprises 14 residues. Trimming pared 3 bases from V and 8 bases from J, leaving 19 bases between. The germline V gene has CDR1 GTSNPN and CDR2 SVGIG (reference sequence).

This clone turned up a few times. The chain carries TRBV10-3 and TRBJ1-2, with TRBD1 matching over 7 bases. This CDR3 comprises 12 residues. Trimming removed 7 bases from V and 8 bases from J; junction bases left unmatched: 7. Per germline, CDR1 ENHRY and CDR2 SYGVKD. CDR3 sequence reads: CAITPGGGGYTF. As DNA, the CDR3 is TGTGCCATCACCCCAGGGGGTGGCGGCTACACCTTC.

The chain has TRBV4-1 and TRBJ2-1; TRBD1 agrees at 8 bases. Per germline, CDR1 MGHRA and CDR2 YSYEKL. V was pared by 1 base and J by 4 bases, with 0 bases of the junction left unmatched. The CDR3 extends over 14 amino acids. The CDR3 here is CASSQGQGYNEQFF. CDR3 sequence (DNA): TGCGCCAGCAGCCAAGGACAGGGGTACAATGAGCAGTTCTTC.